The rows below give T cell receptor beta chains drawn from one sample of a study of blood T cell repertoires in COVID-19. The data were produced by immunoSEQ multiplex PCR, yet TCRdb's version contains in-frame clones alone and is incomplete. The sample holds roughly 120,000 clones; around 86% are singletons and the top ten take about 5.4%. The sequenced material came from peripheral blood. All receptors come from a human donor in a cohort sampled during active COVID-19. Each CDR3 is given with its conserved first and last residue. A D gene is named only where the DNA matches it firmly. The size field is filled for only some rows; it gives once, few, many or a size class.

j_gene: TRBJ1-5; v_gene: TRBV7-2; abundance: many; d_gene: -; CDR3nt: TGTGCCAGCAGCCCCGACATTCCCTATCAGCCCCAGCATTTT; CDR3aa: CASSPDIPYQPQHF
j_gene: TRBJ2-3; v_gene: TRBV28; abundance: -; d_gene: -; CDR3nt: TGTGCCAGCAGTTTATTCCAGGGGAGCACAGATACGCAGTATTTT; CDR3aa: CASSLFQGSTDTQYF
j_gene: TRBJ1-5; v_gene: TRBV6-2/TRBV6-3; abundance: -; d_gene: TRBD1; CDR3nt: TGTGCCAGCAGTTATCTACGGGACAGGGCAAGTCAGCCCCAGCATTTT; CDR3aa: CASSYLRDRASQPQHF
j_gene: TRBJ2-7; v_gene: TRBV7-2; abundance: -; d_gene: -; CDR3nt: TGTGCCAGCAGCTTGGGACTCGCCTCCTACGAGCAGTACTTC; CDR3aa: CASSLGLASYEQYF
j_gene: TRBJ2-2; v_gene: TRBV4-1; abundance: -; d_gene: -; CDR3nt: TGCGCCAGCAGCCCGCAGGGCGGGATGGTCACCGGGGAGCTGTTTTTT; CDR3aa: CASSPQGGMVTGELFF
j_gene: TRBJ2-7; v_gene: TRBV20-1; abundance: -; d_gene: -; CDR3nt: TGCAGTGCTAGTGGTCCGGGACTTTACGAGCAGTACTTC; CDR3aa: CSASGPGLYEQYF
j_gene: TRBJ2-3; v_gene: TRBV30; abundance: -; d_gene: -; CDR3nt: TGTGCCTGGAGTCGGGAAGATACGCAGTATTTT; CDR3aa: CAWSREDTQYF
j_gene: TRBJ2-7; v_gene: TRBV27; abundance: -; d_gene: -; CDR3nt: TGTGCCAGCAGTGGAGGGACGGACGAGCAGTACTTC; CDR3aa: CASSGGTDEQYF
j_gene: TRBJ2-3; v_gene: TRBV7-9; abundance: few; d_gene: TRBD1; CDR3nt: TGTGCCAGCAGCTTAGCTGACAGGGGGCTTGATACGCAGTATTTT; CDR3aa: CASSLADRGLDTQYF
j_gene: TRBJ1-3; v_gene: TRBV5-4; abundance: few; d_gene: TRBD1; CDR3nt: TGTGCCGTGGGTACAGGGGGCTCTGGAAACACCATATATTTT; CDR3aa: CAVGTGGSGNTIYF
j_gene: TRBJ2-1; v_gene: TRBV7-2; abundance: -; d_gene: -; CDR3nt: TGTGCCAGCAGCTTAGCGGCCAGCTCCTACAATGAGCAGTTCTTC; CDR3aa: CASSLAASSYNEQFF
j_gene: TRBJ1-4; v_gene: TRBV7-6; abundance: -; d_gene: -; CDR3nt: TGTGCCAGCAGCTTGGACAGAAGTTTTAATGAAAAACTGTTTTTT; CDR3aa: CASSLDRSFNEKLFF
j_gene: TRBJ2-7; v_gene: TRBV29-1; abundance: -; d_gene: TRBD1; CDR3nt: TGCAGCGCGAGGACAGGGGGCTCGTACGAGCAGTACTTC; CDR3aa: CSARTGGSYEQYF
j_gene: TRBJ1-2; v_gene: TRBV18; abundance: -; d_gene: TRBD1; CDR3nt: TGTGCCAGCTCACCTGAGACAGGGGCGGCCTATGGCTACACCTTC; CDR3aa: CASSPETGAAYGYTF
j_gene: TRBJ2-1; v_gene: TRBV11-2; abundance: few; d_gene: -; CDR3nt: TGTGCCAGCAGCCCCCAGGGTGGGAGGTATTACAATGAGCAGTTCTTC; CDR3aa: CASSPQGGRYYNEQFF
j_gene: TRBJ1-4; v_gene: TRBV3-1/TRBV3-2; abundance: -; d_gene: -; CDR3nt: TGTGCCAGCAGCCTAGAAGGGAGCGGAGAAAAACTGTTTTTT; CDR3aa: CASSLEGSGEKLFF
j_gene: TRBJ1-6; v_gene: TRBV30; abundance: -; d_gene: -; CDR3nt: TGTGCCTGGAGCCTCCGGAATTCACCCCTCCACTTT; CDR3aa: CAWSLRNSPLHF
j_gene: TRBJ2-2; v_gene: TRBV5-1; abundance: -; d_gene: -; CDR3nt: TGCGCCAGCAGAACACTCCGGGACTCTAGCACCGGGGAGCTGTTTTTT; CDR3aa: CASRTLRDSSTGELFF
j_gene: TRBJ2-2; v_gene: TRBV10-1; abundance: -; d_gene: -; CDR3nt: TGCGCCAGCAGTGAGGACGGGAGATCCACCGGGGAGCTGTTTTTT; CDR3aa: CASSEDGRSTGELFF
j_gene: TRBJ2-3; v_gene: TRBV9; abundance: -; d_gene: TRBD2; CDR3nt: TGTGCCAGCAGCGTAGCTACGCTAGCGGCTAGCACAGATACGCAGTATTTT; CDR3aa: CASSVATLAASTDTQYF
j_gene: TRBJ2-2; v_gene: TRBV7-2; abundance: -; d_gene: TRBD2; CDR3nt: TGTGCCAGCAGCTGGACTAGCGGGAGATCCGGGGAGCTGTTTTTT; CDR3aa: CASSWTSGRSGELFF
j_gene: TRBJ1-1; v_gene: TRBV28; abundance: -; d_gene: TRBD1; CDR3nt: TGTGCCAGCAGTACACGTTGGAGGACAGGAATGAACACTGAAGCTTTCTTT; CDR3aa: CASSTRWRTGMNTEAFF
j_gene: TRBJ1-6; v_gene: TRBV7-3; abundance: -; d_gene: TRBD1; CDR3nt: TGTGCCAGCTACCGGGGGGGCGACAGGGTTTCACCCCTCCACTTT; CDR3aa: CASYRGGDRVSPLHF
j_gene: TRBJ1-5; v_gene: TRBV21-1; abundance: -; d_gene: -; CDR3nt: TGTGCCAGCAGCCTCCCTTTACCTTCCACAGGGGGGAGGCAGCCCCAGCATTTT; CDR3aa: CASSLPLPSTGGRQPQHF
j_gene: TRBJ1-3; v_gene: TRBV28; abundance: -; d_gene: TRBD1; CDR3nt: TGTGCCAGCAGTACCTCACAGGGGGCGCGGGGAAACACCATATATTTT; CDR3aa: CASSTSQGARGNTIYF
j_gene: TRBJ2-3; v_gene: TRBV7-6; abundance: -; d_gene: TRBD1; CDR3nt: TGTGCCAGCAGCTTCCGGACAGGACAAGATACGCAGTATTTT; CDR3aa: CASSFRTGQDTQYF
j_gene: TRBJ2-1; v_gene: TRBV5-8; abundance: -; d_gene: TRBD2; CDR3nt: TGTGCCAGCAGCTTGGTCCTAGCGGGAGTGCATGAGCAGTTCTTC; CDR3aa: CASSLVLAGVHEQFF
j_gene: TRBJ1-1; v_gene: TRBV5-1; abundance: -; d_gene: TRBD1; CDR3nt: TGCGCCAGCAGCACCCGACAGGGGGGGAACACTGAAGCTTTCTTT; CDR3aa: CASSTRQGGNTEAFF
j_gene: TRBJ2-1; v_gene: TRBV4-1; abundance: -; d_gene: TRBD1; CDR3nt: TGCGCCAGCAGCCAACTCGGGACAGCTTACAATGAGCAGTTCTTC; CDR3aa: CASSQLGTAYNEQFF
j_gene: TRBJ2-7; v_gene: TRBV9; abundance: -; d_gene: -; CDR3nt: TGTGCCAGCAGCGTATTCCCAACCCGCGGCTACGAGCAGTACTTC; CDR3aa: CASSVFPTRGYEQYF
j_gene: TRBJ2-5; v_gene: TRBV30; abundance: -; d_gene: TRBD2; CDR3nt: TGTGCCTGGGCTAGCGGGACGGGAGAGACCCAGTACTTC; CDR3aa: CAWASGTGETQYF
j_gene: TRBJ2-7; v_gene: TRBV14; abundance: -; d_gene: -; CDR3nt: TGTGCCAGCAGCCAAGGAGGCGAGCAGTACTTC; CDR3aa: CASSQGGEQYF
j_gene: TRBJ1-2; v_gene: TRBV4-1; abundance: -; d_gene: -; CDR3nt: TGCGCCAGCAGCCAAGATTCTGGAGACAGGAGAAAAAGTGGCTACACCTTC; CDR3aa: CASSQDSGDRRKSGYTF
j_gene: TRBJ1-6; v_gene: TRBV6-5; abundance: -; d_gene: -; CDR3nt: TGTGCCAGCAGTTACTTATCCTTTAATTCACCCCTCCACTTT; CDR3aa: CASSYLSFNSPLHF
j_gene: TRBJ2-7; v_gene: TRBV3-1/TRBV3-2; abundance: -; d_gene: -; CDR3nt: TGTGCCAGCAGCCAAACCCCACCCGCGGGGCAGTACTTC; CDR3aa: CASSQTPPAGQYF
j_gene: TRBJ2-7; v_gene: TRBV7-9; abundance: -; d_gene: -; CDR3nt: TGTGCCAGCAGCCCTAGTTCCTACGAGCAGTACTTC; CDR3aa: CASSPSSYEQYF
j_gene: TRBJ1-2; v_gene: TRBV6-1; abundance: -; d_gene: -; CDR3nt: TGTGCCAGCAGTGAATGGGGCCGCAACTATGGCTACACCTTC; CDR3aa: CASSEWGRNYGYTF
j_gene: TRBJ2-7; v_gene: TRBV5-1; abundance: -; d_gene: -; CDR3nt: TGCGCCAGCGGCCGACCTGACAGCTCCTACGAGCAGTACTTC; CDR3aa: CASGRPDSSYEQYF
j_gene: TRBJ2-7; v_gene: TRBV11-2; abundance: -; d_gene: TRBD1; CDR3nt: TGTGCCAGCAGCTTAGCCGGCTCGGCGACAGGGCGATACGAGCAGTACTTC; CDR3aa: CASSLAGSATGRYEQYF
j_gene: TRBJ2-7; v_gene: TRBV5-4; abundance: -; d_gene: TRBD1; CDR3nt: TGTGCCAGCAGTGGGACAGGGGGTATGTACGAGCAGTACTTC; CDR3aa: CASSGTGGMYEQYF
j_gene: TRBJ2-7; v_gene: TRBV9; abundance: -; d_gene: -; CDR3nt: TGTGCCAGCAGCGTAGCTTGGGGCAGAACCTACGAGCAGTACTTC; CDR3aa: CASSVAWGRTYEQYF
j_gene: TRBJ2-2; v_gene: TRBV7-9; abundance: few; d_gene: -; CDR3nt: TGTGCCAGCAGCCCTGGACTGGCCGTCGGCACCGGGGAGCTGTTTTTT; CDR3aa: CASSPGLAVGTGELFF
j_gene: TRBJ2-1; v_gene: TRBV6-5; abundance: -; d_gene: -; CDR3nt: TGTGCCAGCAGTTATAGTGGAGGGTACAATGAGCAGTTCTTC; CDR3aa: CASSYSGGYNEQFF
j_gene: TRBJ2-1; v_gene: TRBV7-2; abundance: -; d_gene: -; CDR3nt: TGTGCCAGCAGCTCAACATTCTACAATGAGCAGTTCTTC; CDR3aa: CASSSTFYNEQFF
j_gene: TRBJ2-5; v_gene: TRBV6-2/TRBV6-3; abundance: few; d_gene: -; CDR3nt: TGTGCCAGCAGTTACACAGGCCGCCGGGTCCAAGAGACCCAGTACTTC; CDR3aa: CASSYTGRRVQETQYF
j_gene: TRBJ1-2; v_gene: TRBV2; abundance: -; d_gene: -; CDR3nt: TGTGCCAGCAGTGAAGGGGAGGGCCTTGGGGGCTACACCTTC; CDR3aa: CASSEGEGLGGYTF
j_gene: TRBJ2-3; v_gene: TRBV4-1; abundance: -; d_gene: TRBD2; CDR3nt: TGCGCCAGCAGCCCTTTAGCGGGAGTGACAGATACGCAGTATTTT; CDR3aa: CASSPLAGVTDTQYF
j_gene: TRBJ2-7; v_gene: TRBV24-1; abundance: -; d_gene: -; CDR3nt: TGTGCCACCATTATAAGGGTCACAAGGGAGAGGAGCCCCTACGAGCAGTACTTC; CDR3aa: CATIIRVTRERSPYEQYF
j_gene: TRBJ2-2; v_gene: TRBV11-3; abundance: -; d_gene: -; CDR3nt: TGTGCCAGCAGCTTGGAGGGCCTGGGCACCGGGGAGCTGTTTTTT; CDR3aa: CASSLEGLGTGELFF
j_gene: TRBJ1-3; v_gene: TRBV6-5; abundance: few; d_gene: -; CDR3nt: TGTGCCAGCAGACTCACAGGGCCTGGAAACACCATATATTTT; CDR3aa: CASRLTGPGNTIYF
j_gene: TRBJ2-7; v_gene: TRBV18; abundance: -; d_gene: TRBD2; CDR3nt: TGTGCCAGCTCCCGAACCGGGACAGGTGGTAGCGGGAGGAGTTACGAGCAGTACTTC; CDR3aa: CASSRTGTGGSGRSYEQYF